This T cell receptor beta chain was identified during a study of circulating and synovial CD4+ cells in juvenile arthritis. General observations from the study: Some such blood samples were as oligoclonal as synovium.

The CDR3 runs 13 residues. CDR1 MNHNY and CDR2 SVGAGI come from the germline V gene (reference sequence). The V end was cut by 8 bases, the J end by 8 bases, with 16 bases between. Details on this clone: Its specificity is not known.

Profiled with immunoSEQ multiplex PCR; TCRdb holds only in-frame clones, not every one. The sample has tens of thousands of clones; roughly 96% are singletons. Sequenced: CD4+ T cells from blood. The TCR originated in a human donor with juvenile idiopathic arthritis. J is TRBJ1-5 and V is TRBV6-6; D uncertain. The CDR3 region has the DNA TGTGCCAGCGGAACTAGCCAATCCGAGCCCCAGCATTTT. Residues: CASGTSQSEPQHF.